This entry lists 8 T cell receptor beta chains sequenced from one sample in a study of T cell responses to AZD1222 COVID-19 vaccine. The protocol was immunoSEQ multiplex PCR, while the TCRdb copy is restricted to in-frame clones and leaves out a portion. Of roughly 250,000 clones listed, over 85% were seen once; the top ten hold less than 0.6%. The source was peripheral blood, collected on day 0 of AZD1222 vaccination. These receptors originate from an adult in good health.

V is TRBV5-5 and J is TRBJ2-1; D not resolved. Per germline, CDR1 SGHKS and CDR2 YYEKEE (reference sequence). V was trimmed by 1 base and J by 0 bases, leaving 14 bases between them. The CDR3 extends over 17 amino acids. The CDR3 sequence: CASSLRTGGVSYNEQFF. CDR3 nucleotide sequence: TGTGCCAGCAGCTTGCGTACGGGCGGCGTCTCCTACAATGAGCAGTTCTTC. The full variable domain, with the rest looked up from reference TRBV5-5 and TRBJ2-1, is DAGVTQSPTHLIKTRGQQVTLRCSPISGHKSVSWYQQVLGQGPQFIFQYYEKEERGRGNFPDRFSARQFPNYSSELNVNALLLGDSALYLCASSLRTGGVSYNEQFFGPGTRLTVL.

The CDR3 protein is CASTAAPYNEQFF. The CDR3 DNA follows: TGTGCCAGTACAGCGGCTCCTTACAATGAGCAGTTCTTC. This chain links TRBV2 with TRBJ2-1, with a possible D match to TRBD2 (5 bases). CDR3 length: 13 residues. V lost 9 bases and J lost 4, with 13 bases in between. The V gene's germline CDR1 is SNHLY and CDR2 FYNNEI.

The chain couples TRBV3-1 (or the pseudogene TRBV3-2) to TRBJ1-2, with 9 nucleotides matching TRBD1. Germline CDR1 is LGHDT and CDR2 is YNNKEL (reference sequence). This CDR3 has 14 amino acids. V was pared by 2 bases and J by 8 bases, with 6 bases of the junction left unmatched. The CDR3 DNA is TGTGCCAGCAGCCAATTACAGGGGGCAGAGGGCTACACCTTC. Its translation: CASSQLQGAEGYTF.

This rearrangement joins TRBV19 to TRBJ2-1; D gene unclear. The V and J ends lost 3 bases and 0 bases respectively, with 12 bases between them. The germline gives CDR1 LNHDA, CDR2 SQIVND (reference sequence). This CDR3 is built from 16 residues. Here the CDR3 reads CASSINHPSSYNEQFF. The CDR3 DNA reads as TGTGCCAGTAGTATTAATCACCCAAGCTCCTACAATGAGCAGTTCTTC. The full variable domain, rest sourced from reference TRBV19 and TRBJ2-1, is DGGITQSPKYLFRKEGQNVTLSCEQNLNHDAMYWYRQDPGQGLRLIYYSQIVNDFQKGDIAEGYSVSREKKESFPLTVTSAQKNPTAFYLCASSINHPSSYNEQFFGPGTRLTVL.

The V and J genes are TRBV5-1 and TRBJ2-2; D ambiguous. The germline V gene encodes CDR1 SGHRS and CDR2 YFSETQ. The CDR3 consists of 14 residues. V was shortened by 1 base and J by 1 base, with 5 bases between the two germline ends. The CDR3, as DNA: TGCGCCAGCAGCTTGTACGGGAACACCGGGGAGCTGTTTTTT. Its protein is CASSLYGNTGELFF. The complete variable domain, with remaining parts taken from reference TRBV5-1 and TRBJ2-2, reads KAGVTQTPRYLIKTRGQQVTLSCSPISGHRSVSWYQQTPGQGLQFLFEYFSETQRNKGNFPGRFSGRQFSNSRSEMNVSTLELGDSALYLCASSLYGNTGELFFGEGSRLTVL.

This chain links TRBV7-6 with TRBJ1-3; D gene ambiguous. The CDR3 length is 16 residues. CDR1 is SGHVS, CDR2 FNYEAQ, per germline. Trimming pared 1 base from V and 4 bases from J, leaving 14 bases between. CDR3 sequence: CASSLGGGDPGNTIYF. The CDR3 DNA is TGTGCCAGCAGCTTAGGAGGTGGAGACCCGGGAAACACCATATATTTT.

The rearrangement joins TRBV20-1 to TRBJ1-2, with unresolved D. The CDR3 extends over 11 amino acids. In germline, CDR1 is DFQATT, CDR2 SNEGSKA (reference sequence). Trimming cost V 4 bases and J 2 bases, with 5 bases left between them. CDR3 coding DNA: TGCAGTGCTACGGGGAACTATGGCTACACCTTC. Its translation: CSATGNYGYTF.

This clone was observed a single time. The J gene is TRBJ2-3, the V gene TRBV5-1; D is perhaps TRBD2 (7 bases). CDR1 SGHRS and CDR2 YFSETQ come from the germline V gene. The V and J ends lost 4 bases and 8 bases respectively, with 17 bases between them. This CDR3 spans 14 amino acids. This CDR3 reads CASSPGTKGGTQYF. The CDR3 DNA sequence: TGCGCCAGCAGCCCAGGGACTAAGGGGGGTACGCAGTATTTT.